These 30 T cell receptor beta chains originate from one sample sequenced in a study of blood T cell repertoires in COVID-19. Profiling relied on immunoSEQ multiplex PCR, and the TCRdb table lists in-frame clones only, not all of them. The profile shows 450,000 or so clones, around nine tenths of them singletons. Sequencing was done on a sample of peripheral blood. The receptors derive from a young man with COVID-19, enrolled during active disease.

The rearrangement joins TRBV10-3 to TRBJ2-7, with TRBD2 identical over 10 bases. Germline lookup yields CDR1 ENHRY and CDR2 SYGVKD. Losses at the gene ends were 2 bases for V and 7 bases for J; bases not matched to a gene: 11. This CDR3 is 16 amino acids long. CDR3 residues: CAISEGLAAALPEQYF. CDR3 in DNA: TGTGCCATCAGTGAGGGACTAGCGGCAGCATTACCGGAGCAGTACTTC.

A single count supports this clone. V gene TRBV10-2 combines with J gene TRBJ2-2, with 11 bases matching TRBD2. Germline trimming cut 3 bases from V and 6 bases from J; bases unmatched to any gene: 0. The CDR3 contains 14 residues. Germline loops: CDR1 WSHSY, CDR2 SAAADI. CDR3 in amino acids: CASSELAGAGELFF. CDR3 bases: TGCGCCAGCAGTGAACTAGCGGGAGCCGGGGAGCTGTTTTTT.

V gene TRBV29-1 combines with J gene TRBJ1-1; D gene uncertain. Germline loops: CDR1 SQVTM, CDR2 ANQGSEA. The CDR3 has 15 amino acids. Deletions cut 8 bases from V and 4 bases from J, with 23 bases between. The CDR3 bases are TGCAGCCACCGTCCGGGAAACGACCGAGCCACTGAAGCTTTCTTT. The encoded protein is CSHRPGNDRATEAFF.

The chain links TRBV11-2 to TRBJ2-5, with unresolved D. V gave up 0 bases and J gave up 1 base, with 3 bases separating them. The CDR3 covers 13 residues. Germline V gives CDR1 SGHAT, CDR2 FQNNGV. The DNA for the CDR3 is TGTGCCAGCAGCTTAGACAGCCAAGAGACCCAGTACTTC. Its protein product is CASSLDSQETQYF.

The chain uses TRBV4-2 and TRBJ1-1; D is ambiguous. The germline V gene encodes CDR1 LGHNA and CDR2 YNFKEQ. This CDR3 region has 15 residues. Deletions cut 0 bases from V and 0 bases from J, with 8 bases between. In DNA form, the CDR3 reads TGTGCCAGCAGCCAAGACTTACTAGTGAACACTGAAGCTTTCTTT. The encoded protein is CASSQDLLVNTEAFF.

The rearrangement links TRBV18 to TRBJ2-3, with a weak D call TRBD1 (6 bases). This CDR3 spans 15 amino acids. Trimming stripped 3 bases from V and 4 bases from J, with 14 bases between. Germline V gene lookup returns CDR1 KGHSH and CDR2 LQKENI. The CDR3 sequence is CASSPQGIGADTQYF. The CDR3 region has the DNA TGTGCCAGCTCACCTCAGGGGATTGGGGCAGATACGCAGTATTTT.

The V gene is TRBV19, the J gene TRBJ1-4, with D unclear. The germline V gene has CDR1 LNHDA and CDR2 SQIVND (reference sequence). Trimming cost V 4 bases and J 0 bases, with 9 bases left between them. The CDR3 runs 15 residues. CDR3 sequence reads: CASSTGNPTNEKLFF. Written as DNA, the CDR3 is TGTGCCAGTAGTACGGGTAACCCAACTAATGAAAAACTGTTTTTT.

This CDR3 is CASSDPTGMNTEAFF. CDR3 in DNA: TGTGCCAGCAGTGACCCTACAGGGATGAACACTGAAGCTTTCTTT. The chain uses TRBV2 and TRBJ1-1; perhaps TRBD1 as D (6 bases). Germline CDR1 reads SNHLY; CDR2 reads FYNNEI. V dropped 3 bases and J dropped 0 bases, with 11 bases sitting between them. The CDR3 extends over 15 amino acids.

The chain links TRBV6-6 to TRBJ1-1; 7 positions agree with TRBD1. V lost 6 bases to trimming and J lost 1 base; unmatched junction nucleotides: 5. This CDR3 is 14 amino acids long. Germline-derived CDR1 and CDR2 are MNHNY and SVGAGI (reference sequence). As DNA, the CDR3 is TGTGCCAGCAGACAGGGGTTGAAGAACACTGAAGCTTTCTTT. Protein sequence: CASRQGLKNTEAFF.

The rearrangement joins TRBV7-3 to TRBJ2-1; D is possibly TRBD1 (5 bases). The germline V gene has CDR1 SGHTA and CDR2 FQGTGA. V was cut by 5 bases and J by 8 bases, with 10 bases left in between. CDR3 length equals 12 residues. CDR3 amino acids: CASSPTGDEQFF. CDR3 nucleotide sequence: TGTGCCAGCAGCCCAACAGGAGATGAGCAGTTCTTC.

The V gene is TRBV28, the J gene TRBJ2-7; the D is unclear. Looked up from germline, CDR1 is MDHEN and CDR2 is SYDVKM. V was trimmed by 4 bases and J by 7 bases, leaving 17 bases between them. This CDR3 has 14 residues. The chain's CDR3 is CASSSAASRPEQYF. CDR3 DNA: TGTGCCAGCAGTTCCGCGGCCTCCCGGCCGGAGCAGTACTTC.

The V gene is TRBV9, the J gene TRBJ2-7; D possibly corresponds to TRBD2 (7 bases). CDR3 length equals 16 residues. The V end was cut by 0 bases, the J end by 0 bases, with 13 bases between. Germline values: CDR1 SGDLS, CDR2 YYNGEE. The CDR3 sequence is CASSVGGGVSSYEQYF. The CDR3 nucleotides read TGTGCCAGCAGCGTAGGCGGGGGCGTGAGCTCCTACGAGCAGTACTTC.

The rearrangement uses TRBV10-3 and TRBJ1-6; D ambiguous. CDR1 and CDR2 from the germline V gene are ENHRY and SYGVKD. The CDR3 is 13 residues long. Deletions cut 2 bases from V and 10 bases from J, with 9 bases between. The CDR3 DNA reads TGTGCCATCAGTGAGCGGGATGAATCACCCCTCCACTTT. Protein: CAISERDESPLHF.

This sequence joins TRBV15 and TRBJ1-4, with D possibly matching TRBD1 (5 bases). The CDR3 extends over 15 amino acids. V lost 4 bases and J lost 6, with 15 bases in between. Per the germline V gene, CDR1 is LNHNV and CDR2 is YYDKDF (reference sequence). DNA of the CDR3: TGTGCCACCAGCACCGACGCGGGGGAGGATGAAAAACTGTTTTTT. Its protein product is CATSTDAGEDEKLFF.

This clone has just a few counts. The chain employs TRBV9 and TRBJ2-2; tentatively, D is TRBD2 (7 bases). CDR3 length: 20 residues. Trimming cost V 2 bases and J 0 bases, with 23 bases left between them. Germline loops: CDR1 SGDLS, CDR2 YYNGEE. CDR3 amino acids: CASSVEGVTKRDPNTGELFF. The CDR3 DNA is TGTGCCAGCAGCGTTGAGGGGGTAACAAAGCGGGACCCGAACACCGGGGAGCTGTTTTTT.

The chain has TRBV5-1 and TRBJ1-1, with 7 bases matching TRBD1. The CDR3 has 16 residues. V lost 2 bases to trimming and J lost 4 bases; unmatched junction nucleotides: 11. Per germline, CDR1 SGHRS and CDR2 YFSETQ. The CDR3 sequence is CASSLGETGAGTEAFF. CDR3 bases: TGCGCCAGCAGCTTAGGGGAAACAGGGGCGGGCACTGAAGCTTTCTTT.

This clone has only one observation. This rearrangement joins TRBV12-3 or TRBV12-4 to TRBJ2-5; D call uncertain. The V gene lost 5 bases and the J gene lost 7 bases, with 11 bases spanning the gap. The CDR3 has 12 amino acids. The CDR3 reads CASSPSRRTQYF. The CDR3 DNA reads as TGTGCCAGCAGTCCATCGAGAAGGACCCAGTACTTC.

The chain joins TRBV18 to TRBJ2-1; 7 bases are a match to TRBD1. Germline lookup yields CDR1 KGHSH and CDR2 LQKENI. This CDR3 spans 14 amino acids. Germline trimming cut 6 bases from V and 5 bases from J; bases unmatched to any gene: 7. The CDR3 sequence: CASSPITGDNEQFF. CDR3 DNA sequence: TGTGCCAGCTCTCCAATAACAGGGGACAATGAGCAGTTCTTC.

This rearrangement joins TRBV19 to TRBJ2-5; D possibly corresponds to TRBD2 (5 bases). This CDR3 region has 14 residues. Germline CDR1 reads LNHDA; CDR2 reads SQIVND (reference sequence). The germline V and J ends were trimmed by 5 bases and 5 bases, with 15 bases remaining between them. CDR3 nucleotides: TGTGCCAGTAGTCGGTCGGGCGGGCGGGAGACCCAGTACTTC. Translating it yields CASSRSGGRETQYF.

This chain joins TRBV4-1 and TRBJ2-7, with D perhaps TRBD1 (5 bases). CDR1 is MGHRA, CDR2 YSYEKL, per germline. Trimming took 0 bases from V and 3 from J, leaving 15 bases between them. The CDR3 runs 16 residues. The CDR3 DNA is TGCGCCAGCAGCCAAGATTCCAGGGCTTCTCTCTACGAGCAGTACTTC. Translated: CASSQDSRASLYEQYF.

For this clone: Other nucleotide sequences in the sample specify the same CDR3. The J gene is TRBJ2-5, the V gene TRBV5-1, with D possibly matching TRBD2 (5 bases). V was cut by 0 bases and J by 4 bases, with 7 bases left in between. The CDR3 sequence is 13 residues long. In germline, CDR1 is SGHRS, CDR2 YFSETQ. Here the CDR3 reads CASSLELAETQYF. As DNA, the CDR3 is TGCGCCAGCAGCTTGGAGCTAGCAGAGACCCAGTACTTC.

The chain uses TRBV11-2 and TRBJ2-2; D is possibly TRBD2 (6 bases). The germline V gene has CDR1 SGHAT and CDR2 FQNNGV. V was shortened by 6 bases and J by 3 bases, with 14 bases between the two germline ends. This CDR3 comprises 15 residues. The CDR3 sequence: CASRGNSGDTGELFF. The CDR3 DNA reads as TGTGCCAGCAGGGGGAATAGCGGAGACACCGGGGAGCTGTTTTTT.

V is TRBV7-9 and J is TRBJ2-1; tentatively, D is TRBD2 (6 bases). The CDR3 runs 17 residues. Per germline, CDR1 SEHNR and CDR2 FQNEAQ (reference sequence). V gave up 0 bases and J gave up 9 bases, with 21 bases separating them. In DNA form, the CDR3 reads TGTGCCAGCAGCTTAGCTGGGCCGGGGAGGAAAGTTAGTGAGCAGTTCTTC. It codes for CASSLAGPGRKVSEQFF.

The chain employs TRBV2 and TRBJ2-7, with TRBD1 identical over 9 bases. The V gene end was trimmed by 4 bases and the J gene end by 5 bases; junction bases not matched to a gene: 6. Germline-derived CDR1 and CDR2 are SNHLY and FYNNEI. The length of the CDR3 is 14 residues. The CDR3 bases are TGTGCCAGCAGTGGGGGACAGGGCTGGGACGAGCAGTACTTC. The encoded protein is CASSGGQGWDEQYF.

The gene calls are TRBV29-1 and TRBJ2-1; TRBD2 matches at 11 bases. The CDR3 is 13 residues long. The trim removed 7 bases at V and 9 bases at J, leaving 8 bases unmatched. CDR1 and CDR2 (germline): SQVTM, ANQGSEA. The CDR3 nucleotides read TGCAGCGCCTTAGCGGGGGGGCTAGGTGAGCAGTTCTTC. Translated, it gives CSALAGGLGEQFF.

This chain uses TRBV3-1 (or the pseudogene TRBV3-2) with TRBJ2-1; TRBD1 matches 9 bases. With 6 bases clipped from V and 6 bases from J, the junction kept 9 bases outside the gene matches. In germline, CDR1 is LGHDT, CDR2 YNNKEL (reference sequence). The CDR3 contains 15 residues. CDR3 in amino acids: CASRSTGGRGNEQFF. The CDR3 nucleotides read TGTGCCAGCAGGTCTACAGGGGGCCGGGGCAATGAGCAGTTCTTC.

As regards this clone: This is likely a read error, given that the CDR3 carries no conserved phenylalanine or tryptophan at its end. The DNA is left out, because the CDR3 cannot be placed on it with certainty; the CDR3 is given as TCRdb lists it. The gene calls are TRBV12-3 or TRBV12-4 and TRBJ2-7; the DNA was not used to check the table's D call, TRBD1. The CDR3 comprises 8 residues, both ends counted. The CDR3 here is CASSPTGS.

The rearrangement uses TRBV21-1 and TRBJ1-1; TRBD1 was called by the table and not checked on the DNA. TRBV21-1 is annotated as a pseudogene. This CDR3 has 19 residues. The CDR3 DNA follows: TGTGCCAGCAGCAAAGCCGAGGACAGGGGACTTTCGAACCCCATAGAGGCTTTCTTT. Protein sequence: CASSKAEDRGLSNPIEAFF.

The chain uses TRBV5-1 and TRBJ1-1; 8 nucleotides agree with TRBD1. In germline, CDR1 is SGHRS, CDR2 YFSETQ. The J segment lost 4 bases and the V segment lost 0 bases, leaving 5 bases of the junction unmatched. CDR3 size: 15 residues. In DNA, the CDR3 is TGCGCCAGCAGCTTGGTTCAGGGGGCGGCCACTGAAGCTTTCTTT. It codes for CASSLVQGAATEAFF.

The chain joins TRBV4-1 to TRBJ2-1; TRBD1 agrees at 9 bases. Germline V gene sequence: CDR1 MGHRA, CDR2 YSYEKL. V was pared by 3 bases and J by 4 bases, with 7 bases of the junction left unmatched. The CDR3 extends over 16 amino acids. The CDR3 loop reads CASSHAGTGTYNEQFF. CDR3 DNA sequence: TGCGCCAGCAGCCATGCCGGGACAGGGACTTACAATGAGCAGTTCTTC.